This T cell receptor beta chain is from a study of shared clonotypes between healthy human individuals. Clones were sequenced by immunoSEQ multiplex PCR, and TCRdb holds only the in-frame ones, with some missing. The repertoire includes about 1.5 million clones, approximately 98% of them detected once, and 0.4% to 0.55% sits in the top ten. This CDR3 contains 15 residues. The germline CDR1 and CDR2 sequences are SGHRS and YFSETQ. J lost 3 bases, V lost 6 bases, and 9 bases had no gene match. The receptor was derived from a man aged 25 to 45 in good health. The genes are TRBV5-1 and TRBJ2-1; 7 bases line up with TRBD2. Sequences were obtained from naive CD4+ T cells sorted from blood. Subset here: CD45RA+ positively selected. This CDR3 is CASTPLGGGYNEQFF. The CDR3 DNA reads TGCGCCAGCACCCCACTGGGCGGGGGCTACAATGAGCAGTTCTTC.